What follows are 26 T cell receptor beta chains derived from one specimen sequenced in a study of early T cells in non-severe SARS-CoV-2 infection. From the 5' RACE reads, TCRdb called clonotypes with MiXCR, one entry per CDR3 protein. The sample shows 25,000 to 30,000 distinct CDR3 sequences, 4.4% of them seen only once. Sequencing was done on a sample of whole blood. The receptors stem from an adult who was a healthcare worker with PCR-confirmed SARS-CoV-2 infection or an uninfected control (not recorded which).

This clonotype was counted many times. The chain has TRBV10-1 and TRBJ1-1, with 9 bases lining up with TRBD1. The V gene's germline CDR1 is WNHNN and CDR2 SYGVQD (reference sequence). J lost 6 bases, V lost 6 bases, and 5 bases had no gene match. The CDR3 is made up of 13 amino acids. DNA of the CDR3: TGCGCCAGCAGGAAGGACAGGGGATCTGAAGCTTTCTTT. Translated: CASRKDRGSEAFF.

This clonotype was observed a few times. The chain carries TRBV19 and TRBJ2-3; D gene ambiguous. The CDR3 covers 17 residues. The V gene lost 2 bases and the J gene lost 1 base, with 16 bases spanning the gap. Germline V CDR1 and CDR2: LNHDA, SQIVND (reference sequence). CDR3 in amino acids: CASSISGPAYGTDTQYF. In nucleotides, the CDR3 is TGTGCCAGTAGTATATCAGGACCGGCGTATGGCACAGATACGCAGTATTTT.

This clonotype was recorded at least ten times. The CDR3 region is CASSVGTGTWSGELFF. The CDR3 DNA reads TGTGCCAGCAGCGTGGGGACAGGGACATGGAGCGGGGAGCTGTTTTTT. The J gene is TRBJ2-2, the V gene TRBV7-2; 9 positions match TRBD1. The CDR3 contains 16 residues. The germline CDR1 and CDR2 sequences are SGHTA and FQGNSA. V lost 5 bases, J lost 7 bases, and 11 bases stayed unmatched.

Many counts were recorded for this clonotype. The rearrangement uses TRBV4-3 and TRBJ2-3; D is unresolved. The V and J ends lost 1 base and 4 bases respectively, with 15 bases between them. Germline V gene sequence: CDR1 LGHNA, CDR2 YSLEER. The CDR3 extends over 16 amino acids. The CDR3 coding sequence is TGCGCCAGCAGCCAAGCTGTACTGGACGGTCCAGATACGCAGTATTTT. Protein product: CASSQAVLDGPDTQYF.

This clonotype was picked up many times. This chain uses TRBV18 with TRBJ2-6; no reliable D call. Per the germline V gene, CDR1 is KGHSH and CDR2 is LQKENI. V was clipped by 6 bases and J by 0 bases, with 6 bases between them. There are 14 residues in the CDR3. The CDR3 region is CASSSSSGANVLTF. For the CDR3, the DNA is TGTGCCAGCTCTTCGAGCTCTGGGGCCAACGTCCTGACTTTC.

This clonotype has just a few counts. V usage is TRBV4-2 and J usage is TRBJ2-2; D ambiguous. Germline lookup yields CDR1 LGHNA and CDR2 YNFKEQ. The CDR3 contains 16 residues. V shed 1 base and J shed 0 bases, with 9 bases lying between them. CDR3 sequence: CASSQVLQANTGELFF. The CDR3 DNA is TGTGCCAGCAGCCAAGTTTTACAAGCGAACACCGGGGAGCTGTTTTTT.

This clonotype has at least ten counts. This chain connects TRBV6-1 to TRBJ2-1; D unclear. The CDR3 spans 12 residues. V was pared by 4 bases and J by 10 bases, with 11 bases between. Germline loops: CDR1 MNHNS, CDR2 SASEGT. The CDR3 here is CASSVKTSEQFF. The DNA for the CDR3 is TGTGCCAGCAGTGTTAAGACAAGCGAGCAGTTCTTC.

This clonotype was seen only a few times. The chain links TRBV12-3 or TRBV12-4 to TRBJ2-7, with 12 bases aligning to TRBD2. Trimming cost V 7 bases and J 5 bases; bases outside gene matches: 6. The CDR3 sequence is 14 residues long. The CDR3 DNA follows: TGTGCCAGCAATATCGGACTAGCGGGAAACGAGCAGTACTTC. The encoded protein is CASNIGLAGNEQYF.

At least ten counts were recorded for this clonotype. In nucleotides, the CDR3 is TGTGCCAGCAGTTTCGCTCAGGGGCGGGGCTACACCTTC. Encoded protein: CASSFAQGRGYTF. The V gene is TRBV12-3 or TRBV12-4, the J gene TRBJ1-2, with D possibly matching TRBD1 (6 bases). The CDR3 consists of 13 residues. V lost 3 bases to trimming and J lost 8 bases, with 13 bases between them.

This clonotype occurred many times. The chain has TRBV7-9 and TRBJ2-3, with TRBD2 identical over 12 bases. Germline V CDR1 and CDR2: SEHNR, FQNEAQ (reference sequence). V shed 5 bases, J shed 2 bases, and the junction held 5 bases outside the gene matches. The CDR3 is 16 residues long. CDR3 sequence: CASSLTSGRPTDTQYF. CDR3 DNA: TGTGCCAGCAGCCTTACTAGCGGGAGGCCCACAGATACGCAGTATTTT. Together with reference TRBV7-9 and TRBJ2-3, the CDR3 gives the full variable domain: DTGVSQNPRHKITKRGQNVTFRCDPISEHNRLYWYRQTLGQGPEFLTYFQNEAQLEKSRLLSDRFSAERPKGSFSTLEIQRTEQGDSAMYLCASSLTSGRPTDTQYFGPGTRLTVL.

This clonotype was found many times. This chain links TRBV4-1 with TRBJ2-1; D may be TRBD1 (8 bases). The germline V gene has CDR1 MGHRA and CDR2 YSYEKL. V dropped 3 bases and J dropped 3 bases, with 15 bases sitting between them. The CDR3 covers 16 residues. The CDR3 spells CASSHRNRGGYNEQFF. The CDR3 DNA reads TGCGCCAGCAGCCACAGAAACAGGGGGGGCTACAATGAGCAGTTCTTC.

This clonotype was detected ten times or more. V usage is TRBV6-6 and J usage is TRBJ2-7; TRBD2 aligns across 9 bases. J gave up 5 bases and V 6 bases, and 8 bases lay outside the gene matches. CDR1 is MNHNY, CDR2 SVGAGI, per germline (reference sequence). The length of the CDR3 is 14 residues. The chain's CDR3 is CASSPRAGGNEQYF. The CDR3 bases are TGTGCCAGCAGCCCACGGGCGGGAGGGAACGAGCAGTACTTC.

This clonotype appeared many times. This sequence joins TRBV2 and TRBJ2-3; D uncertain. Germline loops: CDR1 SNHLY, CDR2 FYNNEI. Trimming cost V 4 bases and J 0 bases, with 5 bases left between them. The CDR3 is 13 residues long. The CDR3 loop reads CASSAYSTDTQYF. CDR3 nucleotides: TGTGCCAGCAGTGCGTACAGCACAGATACGCAGTATTTT.

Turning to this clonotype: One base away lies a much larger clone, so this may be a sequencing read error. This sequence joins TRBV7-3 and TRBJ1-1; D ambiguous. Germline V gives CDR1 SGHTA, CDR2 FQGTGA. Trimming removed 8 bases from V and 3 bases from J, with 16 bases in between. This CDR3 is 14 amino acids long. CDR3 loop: CASGERIGDTEAFF. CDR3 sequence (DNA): TGTGCCAGCGGCGAACGTATTGGAGACACTGAAGCTTTCTTT.

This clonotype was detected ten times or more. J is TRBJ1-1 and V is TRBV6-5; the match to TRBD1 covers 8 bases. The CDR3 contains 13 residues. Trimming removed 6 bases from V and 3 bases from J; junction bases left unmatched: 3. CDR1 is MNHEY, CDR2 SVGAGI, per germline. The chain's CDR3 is CASSQDRDTEAFF. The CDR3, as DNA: TGTGCCAGCAGCCAGGACAGGGACACTGAAGCTTTCTTT.

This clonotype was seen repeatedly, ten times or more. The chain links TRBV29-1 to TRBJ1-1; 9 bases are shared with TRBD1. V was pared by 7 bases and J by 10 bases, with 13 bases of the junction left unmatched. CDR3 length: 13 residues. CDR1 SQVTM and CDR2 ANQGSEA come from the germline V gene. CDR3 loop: CSAGGTGIVSAFF. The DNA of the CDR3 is TGCAGCGCAGGGGGGACAGGGATTGTTTCAGCTTTCTTT.

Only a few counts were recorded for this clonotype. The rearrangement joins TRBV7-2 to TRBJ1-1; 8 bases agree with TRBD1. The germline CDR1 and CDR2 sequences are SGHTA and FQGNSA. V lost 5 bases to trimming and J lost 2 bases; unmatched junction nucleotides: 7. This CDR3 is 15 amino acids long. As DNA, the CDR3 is TGTGCCAGCAGCACCAGACAGGGGCTTAACACTGAAGCTTTCTTT. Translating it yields CASSTRQGLNTEAFF.

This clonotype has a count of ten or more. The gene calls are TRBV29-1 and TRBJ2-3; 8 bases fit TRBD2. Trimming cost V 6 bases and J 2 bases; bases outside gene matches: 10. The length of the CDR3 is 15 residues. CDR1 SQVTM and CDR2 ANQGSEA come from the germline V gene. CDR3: CSVAKAGANTDTQYF. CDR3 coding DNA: TGCAGCGTGGCTAAAGCGGGAGCGAACACAGATACGCAGTATTTT.

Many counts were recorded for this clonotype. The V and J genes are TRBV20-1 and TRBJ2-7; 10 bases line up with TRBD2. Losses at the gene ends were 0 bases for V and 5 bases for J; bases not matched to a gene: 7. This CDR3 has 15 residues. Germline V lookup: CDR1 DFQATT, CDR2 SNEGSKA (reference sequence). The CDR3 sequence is CSARDLAGERNEQYV. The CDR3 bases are TGCAGTGCTAGAGATCTAGCGGGAGAAAGGAACGAGCAGTACGTC.

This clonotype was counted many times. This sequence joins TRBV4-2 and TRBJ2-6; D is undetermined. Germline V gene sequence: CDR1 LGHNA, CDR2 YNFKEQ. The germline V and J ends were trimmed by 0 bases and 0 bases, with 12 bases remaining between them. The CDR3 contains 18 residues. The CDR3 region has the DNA TGTGCCAGCAGCCAAGAGACCGTTCGGGCCTCTGGGGCCAACGTCCTGACTTTC. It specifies CASSQETVRASGANVLTF.

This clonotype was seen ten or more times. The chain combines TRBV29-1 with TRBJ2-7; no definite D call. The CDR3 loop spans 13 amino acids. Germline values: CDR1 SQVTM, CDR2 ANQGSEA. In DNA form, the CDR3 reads TGCAGAAAGGCCACTTGGAGCTCCTACGAGCAGTACGTC. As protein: CRKATWSSYEQYV.

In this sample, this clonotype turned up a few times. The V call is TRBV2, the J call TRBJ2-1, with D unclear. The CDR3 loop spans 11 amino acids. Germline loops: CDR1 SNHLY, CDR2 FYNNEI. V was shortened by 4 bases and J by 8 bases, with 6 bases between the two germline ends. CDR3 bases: TGTGCCAGCAGTGTTGCGTATGAGCAGTTCTTC. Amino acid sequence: CASSVAYEQFF.

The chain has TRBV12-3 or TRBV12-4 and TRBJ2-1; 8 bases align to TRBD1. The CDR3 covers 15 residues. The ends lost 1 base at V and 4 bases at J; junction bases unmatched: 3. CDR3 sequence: CASSLGTGTYNEQFF. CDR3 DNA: TGTGCCAGCAGTTTAGGGACAGGGACTTACAATGAGCAGTTCTTC.

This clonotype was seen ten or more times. The CDR3 DNA reads TGTGCCAGCAGCAAAGGGTCTTACTGCGCCTACGAGCAGTACGTC. Translating gives CASSKGSYCAYEQYV. The V gene is TRBV21-1, the J gene TRBJ2-7. TRBV21-1 is described as a pseudogene. The CDR3 is made up of 15 amino acids.

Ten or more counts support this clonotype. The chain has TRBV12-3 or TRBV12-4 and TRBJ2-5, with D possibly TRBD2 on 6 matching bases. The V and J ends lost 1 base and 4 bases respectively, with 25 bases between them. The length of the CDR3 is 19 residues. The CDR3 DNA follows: TGTGCCAGCAGTTTAGTATGGGGCGGGAAGCGGGCAGCGGCAGAGACCCAGTACTTC. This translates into CASSLVWGGKRAAAETQYF.

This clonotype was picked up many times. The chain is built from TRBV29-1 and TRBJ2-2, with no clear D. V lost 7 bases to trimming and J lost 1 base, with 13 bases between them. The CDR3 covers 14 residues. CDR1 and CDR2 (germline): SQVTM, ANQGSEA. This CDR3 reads CSAEEQLNTGELFF. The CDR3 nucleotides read TGCAGCGCCGAAGAACAACTGAACACCGGGGAGCTGTTTTTT.